The T cell receptor beta chain under discussion was sequenced for a study of blood T cell repertoires in COVID-19. Study-wide background: Some COVID-19 samples were acute and others convalescent; all came from the United States, Italy and Spain.

Trimming stripped 3 bases from V and 2 bases from J, with 12 bases between. Germline V CDR1 and CDR2: SGHKS, YYEKEE (reference sequence). The CDR3 has 16 residues. Study members were between about 18 and 100 years old and lived in 20 to 25 US regions. This clone showed up just once. Sequenced by immunoSEQ multiplex PCR; TCRdb stores in-frame clones only, minus some. In the table there are 300,000 or so clones, under 95% of which are singletons. Sequencing was carried out using PBMCs or T cells enriched from blood (not recorded which). This chain joins TRBV5-5 and TRBJ1-6, with D perhaps TRBD1 (5 bases). The TCR was taken from a man aged 60 to 69 who had recovered from COVID-19. In DNA, the CDR3 is TGTGCCAGCAGCTCAGACAGACTGGCCTATAATTCACCCCTCCACTTT. Translation gives CASSSDRLAYNSPLHF.